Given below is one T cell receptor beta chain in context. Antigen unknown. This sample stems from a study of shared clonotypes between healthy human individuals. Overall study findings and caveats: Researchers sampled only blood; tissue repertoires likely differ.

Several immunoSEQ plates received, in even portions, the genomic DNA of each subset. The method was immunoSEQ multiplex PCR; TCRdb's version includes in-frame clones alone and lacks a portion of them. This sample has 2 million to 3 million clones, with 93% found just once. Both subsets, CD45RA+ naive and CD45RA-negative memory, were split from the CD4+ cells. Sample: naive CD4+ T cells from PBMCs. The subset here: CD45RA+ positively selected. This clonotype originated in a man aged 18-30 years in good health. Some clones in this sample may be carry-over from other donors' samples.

CDR3 region: CASSLNGGQETQYF. The CDR3 bases are TGCGCCAGCAGCTTGAACGGGGGCCAAGAGACCCAGTACTTC. The chain joins TRBV5-1 to TRBJ2-5; weak D call: TRBD2 (6 bases). The CDR3 length is 14 residues. Germline values: CDR1 SGHRS, CDR2 YFSETQ. Trimming took off 1 base at V and 1 base at J, with 8 bases between the two ends.